The 27 T cell receptor beta chains below all came from one sample that was sequenced in a study of T cell responses to AZD1222 COVID-19 vaccine. This table comes from immunoSEQ multiplex PCR, and its TCRdb copy is limited to in-frame clones, with some not included. The table lists 78,000 or so clones, less than 85% of them singletons. The sample here was peripheral blood, taken 28 days after the second AZD1222 dose. Receptor source: an adult who received the AZD1222 COVID-19 vaccine.

The rearrangement joins TRBV6-5 to TRBJ1-1, with TRBD1 matching 8 bases. Germline V gene data show CDR1 as MNHEY and CDR2 as SVGAGI. Losses at the gene ends were 4 bases for V and 4 bases for J; bases not matched to a gene: 11. The CDR3 has 16 amino acids. Here the CDR3 DNA reads TGTGCCAGCAGTTTAAATACAGGGGGTGGGAGCACTGAAGCTTTCTTT. Encoded protein: CASSLNTGGGSTEAFF.

This clone showed up just a few times. At the DNA level, this CDR3 is encoded by other sequences in the same sample as well. The gene calls are TRBV5-1 and TRBJ1-1; D unclear. The length of the CDR3 is 13 residues. The germline CDR1 and CDR2 sequences are SGHRS and YFSETQ. V lost 0 bases and J 1 base, leaving 4 bases between the germline ends. The CDR3 coding sequence is TGCGCCAGCAGCTTGGCAGGGAACACTGAAGCTTTCTTT. Protein product: CASSLAGNTEAFF. Complete variable domain (other parts from reference TRBV5-1 and TRBJ1-1): KAGVTQTPRYLIKTRGQQVTLSCSPISGHRSVSWYQQTPGQGLQFLFEYFSETQRNKGNFPGRFSGRQFSNSRSEMNVSTLELGDSALYLCASSLAGNTEAFFGQGTRLTVV.

The chain is built from TRBV4-1 and TRBJ1-6, with 8 bases matching TRBD1. Germline trimming cut 0 bases from V and 4 bases from J; bases unmatched to any gene: 5. Germline CDR1 and CDR2: MGHRA and YSYEKL. This CDR3 has 17 amino acids. The CDR3: CASSQDLWTGYNSPLHF. In nucleotides, the CDR3 is TGCGCCAGCAGCCAAGATCTTTGGACAGGGTATAATTCACCCCTCCACTTT.

The V call is TRBV19, the J call TRBJ1-3, with 8 positions matching TRBD1. Losses at the gene ends were 8 bases for V and 0 bases for J; bases not matched to a gene: 9. This CDR3 has 16 amino acids. Germline V lookup: CDR1 LNHDA, CDR2 SQIVND (reference sequence). The CDR3: CASRPGTGYSGNTIYF. The DNA of the CDR3 is TGTGCCAGTCGCCCCGGGACAGGCTACTCTGGAAACACCATATATTTT.

In its sample, this clone was seen once. CDR3 coding DNA: TGCGCCAGCAGCTTGACGGGGAGGGGCGACACCGGGGAGCTGTTTTTT. It is translated as CASSLTGRGDTGELFF. The chain links TRBV5-1 to TRBJ2-2; 7 bases are a match to TRBD2. V lost 1 base, J lost 3 bases, and 6 bases stayed unmatched. Germline V CDR1 and CDR2: SGHRS, YFSETQ. The CDR3 is 16 amino acids.

This CDR3 is CASSQALGTQYF. CDR3 DNA: TGTGCCAGCAGCCAAGCGTTGGGTACGCAGTATTTT. This sequence joins TRBV14 and TRBJ2-3; no definite D call. With 1 base removed from V and 8 bases from J, the gap between germline ends came to 7 bases. This CDR3 comprises 12 residues. Per germline, CDR1 SGHDN and CDR2 FVKESK.

This chain uses TRBV20-1 with TRBJ1-1; no definite D call. Germline values: CDR1 DFQATT, CDR2 SNEGSKA (reference sequence). V was shortened by 1 base and J by 1 base, with 1 base between the two germline ends. The CDR3 runs 11 residues. This CDR3 reads CSARANTEAFF. In nucleotides, the CDR3 is TGCAGTGCTAGAGCGAACACTGAAGCTTTCTTT.

The rearrangement joins TRBV24-1 to TRBJ1-5; D unresolved. Germline values: CDR1 KGHDR, CDR2 SFDVKD. CDR3 length equals 17 residues. Trimming left V 3 bases short and J 2 bases short, with 16 bases between. The CDR3 DNA reads as TGTGCCACCAGTGATCCTAGGACCGATGGGGGCAATCAGCCCCAGCATTTT. Translated, it gives CATSDPRTDGGNQPQHF.

The chain links TRBV13 to TRBJ1-1; D might be TRBD1 (6 bases). Trimming pared 1 base from V and 0 bases from J, leaving 9 bases between. Per germline, CDR1 PRHDT and CDR2 FYEKMQ (reference sequence). This CDR3 spans 15 amino acids. The CDR3 reads CASSLAGTMNTEAFF. CDR3 nucleotides: TGTGCCAGCAGCTTAGCCGGGACAATGAACACTGAAGCTTTCTTT.

This chain uses TRBV6-2 or TRBV6-3 with TRBJ2-7; D unclear. V lost 0 bases to trimming and J lost 4 bases, with 4 bases between them. CDR3 length: 12 residues. Germline V gene lookup returns CDR1 MNHEY and CDR2 SVGEGT. This CDR3 is CASSYSRYEQYF. CDR3 sequence (DNA): TGTGCCAGCAGTTACTCGAGGTACGAGCAGTACTTC.

The sample holds one count of this clone. The rearrangement uses TRBV7-9 and TRBJ2-6; D perhaps matches TRBD1 (7 bases). The CDR3 consists of 14 residues. The germline gives CDR1 SEHNR, CDR2 FQNEAQ (reference sequence). V lost 5 bases and J 12 bases, leaving 17 bases between the germline ends. The CDR3 nucleotides are TGTGCCAGCAGCCCGGGGGACAGCTTTCGCGTCCTGACTTTC. The encoded protein is CASSPGDSFRVLTF.

The chain links TRBV6-2 or TRBV6-3 to TRBJ2-5; 9 nucleotides align to TRBD2. The germline CDR1 and CDR2 sequences are MNHEY and SVGEGT. This CDR3 comprises 17 residues. J lost 0 bases, V lost 0 bases, and 5 bases had no gene match. The CDR3 sequence: CASSYSTSGLYQETQYF. CDR3 sequence (DNA): TGTGCCAGCAGTTACTCGACTAGCGGATTGTACCAAGAGACCCAGTACTTC.

The chain has TRBV4-3 and TRBJ1-1, with no clear D. The CDR3 is 17 amino acids. V lost 2 bases and J lost 0, with 16 bases in between. Per germline, CDR1 LGHNA and CDR2 YSLEER. DNA for the CDR3: TGCGCCAGCAGCCAAAAACACGGGTCTCCTTTGAACACTGAAGCTTTCTTT. Amino acid sequence: CASSQKHGSPLNTEAFF.

This clone was recorded once. The chain carries TRBV3-1 (or the pseudogene TRBV3-2) and TRBJ1-5; D might be TRBD1 (6 bases). Between the trimmed V and J ends, which lost 2 bases and 2 bases, there was a span of 10 bases. Germline-derived CDR1 and CDR2 are LGHDT and YNNKEL (reference sequence). This CDR3 is built from 15 residues. CDR3: CASSQRSGGNQPQHF. CDR3 sequence (DNA): TGTGCCAGCAGCCAACGGTCAGGGGGCAATCAGCCCCAGCATTTT.

The chain couples TRBV2 to TRBJ1-5, with D unclear. Germline assignment: CDR1 SNHLY and CDR2 FYNNEI. V was shortened by 4 bases and J by 0 bases, with 10 bases between the two germline ends. The CDR3 covers 15 residues. In nucleotides, the CDR3 is TGTGCCAGCAGTGTGACGGCGTATAGCAATCAGCCCCAGCATTTT. Translating gives CASSVTAYSNQPQHF. Combining the CDR3 with reference TRBV2 and TRBJ1-5 gives the whole variable domain EPEVTQTPSHQVTQMGQEVILRCVPISNHLYFYWYRQILGQKVEFLVSFYNNEISEKSEIFDDQFSVERPDGSNFTLKIRSTKLEDSAMYFCASSVTAYSNQPQHFGDGTRLSIL.

The rearrangement uses TRBV19 and TRBJ1-5; D is possibly TRBD1 (5 bases). CDR3 length: 16 amino acids. The V end lost 4 bases, the J end lost 0 bases, and 13 bases lay between the germline ends. Per the germline V gene, CDR1 is LNHDA and CDR2 is SQIVND (reference sequence). The DNA of the CDR3 is TGTGCCAGTAGTACCCGGGGGGGTTATAGCAATCAGCCCCAGCATTTT. This translates into CASSTRGGYSNQPQHF.

This sequence joins TRBV2 and TRBJ2-7, with D uncertain. The CDR3 sequence is 14 residues long. V was trimmed by 3 bases and J by 0 bases, leaving 9 bases between them. CDR1 is SNHLY and CDR2 is FYNNEI in the germline V gene. CDR3 in DNA: TGTGCCAGCAGTGACTCTTTTGCCTCCTACGAGCAGTACTTC. This gives the protein CASSDSFASYEQYF.

The chain couples TRBV30 to TRBJ1-4; 7 bases line up with TRBD1. J lost 3 bases, V lost 2 bases, and 9 bases had no gene match. The CDR3 is 16 amino acids. Germline CDR1 GTSNPN, CDR2 SVGIG (reference sequence). CDR3 residues: CAWSPHRGRANEKLFF. The CDR3 DNA sequence: TGTGCCTGGAGTCCCCACAGGGGCAGGGCTAATGAAAAACTGTTTTTT.

The chain carries TRBV7-9 and TRBJ2-3; 8 bases are a match to TRBD2. From germline, CDR1 is SEHNR and CDR2 FQNEAQ (reference sequence). This CDR3 spans 12 amino acids. V trimming: 9 bases; J trimming: 5 bases; junction bases outside the gene matches: 4. The CDR3 bases are TGTGCCAGTTGTAGCGGGAAAGATACGCAGTATTTT. This encodes CASCSGKDTQYF.

The rearrangement joins TRBV9 to TRBJ1-5, with D perhaps TRBD1 (5 bases). The V end lost 0 bases, the J end lost 5 bases, and 9 bases lay between the germline ends. CDR3 length: 14 amino acids. CDR1 is SGDLS, CDR2 YYNGEE, per germline. The chain's CDR3 is CASSVGQGDQPQHF. As DNA, the CDR3 is TGTGCCAGCAGCGTAGGGCAGGGCGATCAGCCCCAGCATTTT.

The V call is TRBV19, the J call TRBJ2-1; 10 bases line up with TRBD2. The CDR3 is 15 amino acids. Germline V gene data show CDR1 as LNHDA and CDR2 as SQIVND (reference sequence). J gave up 4 bases and V 4 bases, and 4 bases lay outside the gene matches. The CDR3 DNA follows: TGTGCCAGTAGTACCCCTAGCGGGAGTTACAATGAGCAGTTCTTC. Protein sequence: CASSTPSGSYNEQFF. The variable domain in full, completed from reference TRBV19 and TRBJ2-1, reads DGGITQSPKYLFRKEGQNVTLSCEQNLNHDAMYWYRQDPGQGLRLIYYSQIVNDFQKGDIAEGYSVSREKKESFPLTVTSAQKNPTAFYLCASSTPSGSYNEQFFGPGTRLTVL.

This chain uses TRBV9 with TRBJ2-5; TRBD2 matches 11 bases. The V and J ends lost 5 bases and 5 bases, in that order; junction bases with no gene match: 8. Germline V gene sequence: CDR1 SGDLS, CDR2 YYNGEE. This CDR3 has 15 amino acids. CDR3 sequence: CASSFSGGARETQYF. The CDR3 DNA follows: TGTGCCAGCAGTTTTAGCGGGGGGGCCCGGGAGACCCAGTACTTC. Using reference TRBV9 and TRBJ2-5 for the parts outside the CDR3, the full variable domain is DSGVTQTPKHLITATGQRVTLRCSPRSGDLSVYWYQQSLDQGLQFLIQYYNGEERAKGNILERFSAQQFPDLHSELNLSSLELGDSALYFCASSFSGGARETQYFGPGTRLLVL.

The rearrangement joins TRBV28 to TRBJ1-2, with a weak D call TRBD1 (6 bases). The CDR3 is 14 amino acids. The V gene lost 6 bases and the J gene lost 2 bases, with 13 bases spanning the gap. CDR1 and CDR2 (germline): MDHEN, SYDVKM. The CDR3 coding sequence is TGTGCCAGCAGCACAGGGAGACCCAACTATGGCTACACCTTC. This codes for CASSTGRPNYGYTF.

The chain links TRBV29-1 to TRBJ2-3; TRBD2 might be the D (5 bases). The germline gives CDR1 SQVTM, CDR2 ANQGSEA. Trimming took off 5 bases at V and 0 bases at J, with 15 bases between the two ends. CDR3 length: 15 amino acids. The CDR3 region has the DNA TGCAGCGTTAATGCGGGCGTCACTAGCACAGATACGCAGTATTTT. Its translation is CSVNAGVTSTDTQYF.

The chain has TRBV2 and TRBJ2-2, with 10 bases fitting TRBD1. V gave up 7 bases and J gave up 4 bases; unmatched junction bases: 3. CDR1 and CDR2 from the germline V gene are SNHLY and FYNNEI. This CDR3 has 14 residues. In DNA, the CDR3 is TGTGCCAGCATCCGGGACAGGGGCACCGGGGAGCTGTTTTTT. Protein sequence: CASIRDRGTGELFF.

The V call is TRBV5-1, the J call TRBJ1-5; tentatively, D is TRBD1 (5 bases). Germline CDR1 is SGHRS and CDR2 is YFSETQ. The V end lost 0 bases, the J end lost 7 bases, and 8 bases lay between the germline ends. The CDR3 is 13 residues long. CDR3 sequence reads: CASSLEGPQPQHF. The CDR3 DNA reads TGCGCCAGCAGCTTGGAGGGACCGCAGCCCCAGCATTTT.

The J gene is TRBJ2-4, the V gene TRBV27; 10 bases agree with TRBD2. V shed 3 bases, J shed 0 bases, and the junction held 8 bases outside the gene matches. The V gene's germline CDR1 is MNHEY and CDR2 SMNVEV (reference sequence). CDR3 length equals 18 residues. CDR3 in amino acids: CASSFRAGGPGAKNIQYF. CDR3 bases: TGTGCCAGCAGTTTTAGAGCGGGAGGGCCGGGAGCCAAAAACATTCAGTACTTC.